This record concerns one T cell receptor beta chain sequence. This entry belongs to a study of blood T cell repertoires in COVID-19. Turning to the study itself: In each case, the material was cDNA or gDNA derived from T cells, B-cell-depleted T cells, or PBMCs.

Unmatched junction bases numbered 5, after V lost 6 bases and J lost 1 base. Germline V lookup: CDR1 MNHEY, CDR2 SVGAGI. CDR3 length: 14 amino acids. Per the study methods: Reference gene primer amplification yielded estimated nucleated cell counts. Clones were sequenced by immunoSEQ multiplex PCR, and TCRdb holds only the in-frame ones, with some missing. Clone size and V and J calls were adopted from that table, with D and trimming inferred from the DNA. The sample holds some 270,000 clones, more than 70% seen once. This receptor was identified in an elderly woman with COVID-19, enrolled during active disease. The sample was peripheral blood. The chain employs TRBV6-5 and TRBJ1-1, with 7 bases that match TRBD1. CDR3 residues: CASRSDRANTEAFF. The CDR3 DNA follows: TGTGCCAGCAGGAGCGACAGGGCGAACACTGAAGCTTTCTTT.